The subject of this entry is one T cell receptor beta chain. Its antigen is still unknown. To amplify TRB rearrangements, a touch-down multiplex PCR protocol was run with the TRB-A and TRB-B primer pools combined in a single tube. Illumina adapters and sample indices were added to the amplicons through two consecutive PCR reactions using Phusion HS II polymerase. Amplicons were gel-purified with the NucleoSpin Gel and PCR Clean-up kit, then quantified by Qubit and quality-checked on an Agilent 2100 Bioanalyzer. Libraries were sequenced on an Illumina MiSeq using 600-cycle, single-indexed, paired-end runs. The study's processing was this. MiXCR version 2.1.12, together with the default MiXCR reference library, was used to align and assemble the TRB reads. A clone was defined by each unique CDR3 nucleotide sequence, and the analysis included only productive sequences with two or more reads. Alpha-parameterized diversity profiles (alpha 0 to 5), including the Shannon (alpha 1) and Simpson (alpha 2) indices, were computed with an R script to assess repertoire diversity. Combinatorial TRB VJ usage was computed with the tcR package and compared between cohorts by principal component analysis with ade4. GLIPH clustering of TCRbeta CDR3s was carried out on cohort pairs matched by age and read depth, and cluster frequencies were compared by Wilcoxon test. The reads underwent TCRdb reprocessing, giving one record for each CDR3 protein sequence and no DNA. These V and J calls are TCRdb output, not the study's own analysis. This specimen's table enumerates 12,000 or so distinct CDR3 sequences. The ten largest clones represent roughly 3% of the sample.

The germline V gene specifies MNHNS as CDR1 and SASEGT as CDR2. Reading from cysteine to phenylalanine, the CDR3 counts 17 amino acids. DNA is not on record. This sample is part of a study of T cell clusters in autoimmune cytopenias (dated by TCRdb to about 2019). With respect to the entire study: The median TRB sequencing depth was 50,000 to 60,000 reads per sample, and the median number of distinct TRB clonotypes was around 2,500 per sample. The goal of the study was to find out whether patients with autoimmune cytopenia have a disease-specific immune repertoire signature that could be used as a blood-based biomarker. Peripheral blood TRB and IGH repertoires were sequenced in autoimmune cytopenia patients at active disease and during treatment follow-up, alongside healthy, CLL and autoimmune hepatitis controls. General study outcomes and caveats: The T cell clusters were defined in silico only, and their functional role remained to be validated experimentally. GLIPH results suggested that primary autoimmune cytopenia patients were missing physiological T cell clusters, with 50 to 55 clusters found only in healthy donors compared with more than 15 found only in patients. The TRB repertoire shifts, including less even repertoires in secondary cytopenia and CLL, mostly reflected lymphoma bias and not autoimmunity. The cluster-lack signature was not observed for secondary cytopenia versus CLL, as the signature was apparently masked by the dominant lymphoma-associated repertoire. Healthy donors showed 2.5 to 3-fold more exclusive TRB clusters than active autoimmune hepatitis patients, consistent with an autoimmunity-wide signature.

TRB amplification used around 260 ng of peripheral blood genomic DNA, some 38,000 genome equivalents, per sample. The receptor chain draws on TRBV6-1 and TRBJ2-6. This clonotype was obtained from a human donor with an autoimmune cytopenia or autoimmune hepatitis (not recorded which). Sample: peripheral blood. The CDR3 amino acid sequence is: CASSATMASSGANVLTF.